Listed here are 26 T cell receptor beta chains from one sample, sequenced in a study of T cell responses to AZD1222 COVID-19 vaccine. The protocol was immunoSEQ multiplex PCR, while the TCRdb copy is restricted to in-frame clones and leaves out a portion. The table lists about 42,000 clones, roughly 83% of them singletons, with about 20% in the top ten. The material was peripheral blood, obtained 28 days after the second AZD1222 dose. The receptors stem from an adult who received the AZD1222 COVID-19 vaccine.

This clone was observed a few times. The CDR3 reads CASSLSTGQVSSYEQYF. CDR3 in DNA: TGTGCCAGCAGCTTGTCCACGGGACAGGTGAGCTCCTACGAGCAGTACTTC. The genes are TRBV7-8 and TRBJ2-7; 8 positions match TRBD1. The CDR3 runs 17 residues. CDR1 SGHVS and CDR2 FQNEAQ come from the germline V gene. V shed 3 bases, J shed 0 bases, and the junction held 10 bases outside the gene matches.

This sequence joins TRBV27 and TRBJ1-5; 7 bases are a match to TRBD1. The trim removed 5 bases at V and 4 bases at J, leaving 5 bases unmatched. CDR1 and CDR2 (germline): MNHEY, SMNVEV (reference sequence). The CDR3 loop spans 14 amino acids. The CDR3 is CASSRQGPNQPQHF. The DNA for the CDR3 is TGTGCCAGCAGTCGACAGGGTCCTAATCAGCCCCAGCATTTT.

The rearrangement links TRBV15 to TRBJ2-6; D may be TRBD1 (5 bases). The V gene's germline CDR1 is LNHNV and CDR2 YYDKDF (reference sequence). This CDR3 spans 15 amino acids. Trimming cost V 3 bases and J 2 bases, with 8 bases left between them. The CDR3 protein is CATSSSGTGANVLTF. CDR3 sequence (DNA): TGTGCCACCAGCAGTTCAGGGACTGGGGCCAACGTCCTGACTTTC. The full variable domain, rest sourced from reference TRBV15 and TRBJ2-6, is DAMVIQNPRYQVTQFGKPVTLSCSQTLNHNVMYWYQQKSSQAPKLLFHYYDKDFNNEADTPDNFQSRRPNTSFCFLDIRSPGLGDTAMYLCATSSSGTGANVLTFGAGSRLTVL.

Only one count was recorded for this clone. The chain is built from TRBV3-1 (or the pseudogene TRBV3-2) and TRBJ1-4, with D perhaps TRBD1 (5 bases). Trimming cost V 0 bases and J 6 bases, with 14 bases left between them. The CDR3 loop spans 16 amino acids. Germline V gene lookup returns CDR1 LGHDT and CDR2 YNNKEL (reference sequence). CDR3 residues: CASSQDRRGHDEKLFF. The CDR3 DNA follows: TGTGCCAGCAGCCAAGATCGAAGGGGCCACGATGAAAAACTGTTTTTT.

This clone was seen a handful of times. The CDR3 region is CASSLDRFSTDTQYF. In DNA form, the CDR3 reads TGTGCCAGCAGCTTAGACAGGTTCAGCACAGATACGCAGTATTTT. V usage is TRBV5-6 and J usage is TRBJ2-3, with D perhaps matching TRBD1 (6 bases). The V gene's germline CDR1 is SGHDT and CDR2 YYEEEE. CDR3 length equals 15 residues. V gave up 2 bases and J gave up 0 bases, with 10 bases separating them.

The chain links TRBV5-6 to TRBJ1-1; no clear D gene. CDR1 and CDR2 from the germline V gene are SGHDT and YYEEEE. The V and J ends lost 4 bases and 1 base respectively, with 8 bases between them. The CDR3 is made up of 13 amino acids. This CDR3 reads CASSLGPNTEAFF. The CDR3, as DNA: TGTGCCAGCAGCCTGGGTCCGAACACTGAAGCTTTCTTT.

In its sample, this clone was seen a few times. The CDR3 sequence is CASSYLRTGENSPLHF. As DNA, the CDR3 is TGTGCCAGCAGCTACCTCCGGACAGGGGAAAATTCACCCCTCCACTTT. The chain is built from TRBV6-5 and TRBJ1-6; 9 positions match TRBD1. The germline V gene has CDR1 MNHEY and CDR2 SVGAGI. The CDR3 is made up of 16 amino acids. Trimming at V came to 6 bases and at J to 7 bases, leaving 10 bases not matched to a gene.

This chain joins TRBV11-2 and TRBJ2-3, with 11 bases lining up with TRBD2. CDR1 SGHAT and CDR2 FQNNGV come from the germline V gene. With 6 bases clipped from V and 2 bases from J, the junction kept 7 bases outside the gene matches. This CDR3 is 16 amino acids long. For the CDR3, the DNA is TGTGCCAGCAGATCGCTAGCGGGGGGTCCCACAGATACGCAGTATTTT. This encodes CASRSLAGGPTDTQYF.

V usage is TRBV7-9 and J usage is TRBJ1-5, with D possibly TRBD1 on 5 matching bases. CDR1 is SEHNR and CDR2 is FQNEAQ in the germline V gene (reference sequence). The V end was cut by 5 bases, the J end by 5 bases, with 16 bases between. This CDR3 has 15 residues. Here the CDR3 DNA reads TGTGCCAGCAGCCCTGTAGGCAGGGAGGATCAGCCCCAGCATTTT. As protein: CASSPVGREDQPQHF.

The rearrangement links TRBV4-1 to TRBJ1-2; D not resolved. Trimming stripped 1 base from V and 4 bases from J, with 13 bases between. CDR3 size: 15 residues. Germline lookup yields CDR1 MGHRA and CDR2 YSYEKL. The CDR3 sequence is CASSQGQIGPYGYTF. The CDR3 DNA is TGCGCCAGCAGCCAAGGCCAAATCGGCCCCTATGGCTACACCTTC.

The rearrangement uses TRBV6-5 and TRBJ2-6; D uncertain. The ends were cut back, 7 bases at V and 4 bases at J, with 14 bases in the middle. CDR3 length: 15 residues. CDR1 and CDR2 (germline): MNHEY, SVGAGI. CDR3 sequence reads: CASTPTWPGANVLTF. CDR3 sequence (DNA): TGTGCCAGCACCCCTACATGGCCCGGGGCCAACGTCCTGACTTTC.

The chain recombines TRBV7-8 with TRBJ1-5; a possible D gene is TRBD1 (5 bases). The CDR3 covers 16 residues. Germline assignment: CDR1 SGHVS and CDR2 FQNEAQ. V lost 3 bases to trimming and J lost 2 bases, with 14 bases between them. The CDR3 DNA is TGTGCCAGCAGCTTGGGCGGCAGGGTTGGCAATCAGCCCCAGCATTTT. Its protein product is CASSLGGRVGNQPQHF.

V is TRBV7-3 and J is TRBJ2-2; a weak D match, TRBD1 (6 bases). V shed 4 bases and J shed 6 bases, with 9 bases lying between them. The CDR3 is 13 amino acids. Germline V gives CDR1 SGHTA, CDR2 FQGTGA. This CDR3 reads CASSSQGPGELFF. As DNA, the CDR3 is TGTGCCAGCAGCTCACAGGGACCCGGGGAGCTGTTTTTT.

The chain uses TRBV5-1 and TRBJ1-2; D is perhaps TRBD1 (5 bases). The ends were cut back, 0 bases at V and 0 bases at J, with 12 bases in the middle. In germline, CDR1 is SGHRS, CDR2 YFSETQ. The CDR3 has 16 amino acids. CDR3 in amino acids: CASSLEKPGPNYGYTF. In DNA, the CDR3 is TGCGCCAGCAGCTTGGAGAAACCGGGGCCTAACTATGGCTACACCTTC.

The table lists this clone with a count of one. The chain couples TRBV5-6 to TRBJ2-7, with D tentatively TRBD1 (7 bases). Trimming took off 4 bases at V and 1 base at J, with 15 bases between the two ends. Germline V gene sequence: CDR1 SGHDT, CDR2 YYEEEE. The CDR3 totals 15 residues. The CDR3 DNA reads as TGTGCCAGCAGCCCCTACAGGGGACTTTCCTACGAGCAGTACTTC. Its protein is CASSPYRGLSYEQYF.

The genes are TRBV6-1 and TRBJ1-3; D gene uncertain. The V and J ends lost 3 bases and 1 base respectively, with 16 bases between them. Germline V gene lookup returns CDR1 MNHNS and CDR2 SASEGT. This CDR3 contains 17 residues. In DNA form, the CDR3 reads TGTGCCAGCAGTGATCCCCCGCTCGGAAAATCTGGAAACACCATATATTTT. This gives the protein CASSDPPLGKSGNTIYF.

The V and J genes are TRBV29-1 and TRBJ2-7; D may be TRBD1 or TRBD2 (5 bases each). Deletions cut 4 bases from V and 7 bases from J, with 17 bases between. The CDR3 runs 13 residues. Germline V gene data show CDR1 as SQVTM and CDR2 as ANQGSEA. This CDR3 reads CSVVKGTGLEQYF. CDR3 sequence (DNA): TGCAGCGTTGTAAAGGGAACGGGGCTGGAGCAGTACTTC.

V is TRBV6-6 and J is TRBJ1-2; no clear D gene. The CDR3 runs to 14 residues. Germline assignment: CDR1 MNHNY and CDR2 SVGAGI (reference sequence). V lost 4 bases, J lost 4 bases, and 13 bases lay in between. The CDR3 spells CASSSRREFYGYTF. In DNA, the CDR3 is TGTGCCAGCAGTTCTCGCCGGGAATTCTATGGCTACACCTTC.

The rearrangement joins TRBV28 to TRBJ2-7, with D unresolved. The V end was cut by 4 bases, the J end by 2 bases, with 12 bases between. Looked up from germline, CDR1 is MDHEN and CDR2 is SYDVKM. CDR3 length: 14 residues. CDR3 DNA sequence: TGTGCCAGCAGTTCCCTGGGCAGAACCTACGAGCAGTACTTC. This translates into CASSSLGRTYEQYF.

The V gene is TRBV7-9, the J gene TRBJ2-1; TRBD2 aligns across 14 bases. J lost 10 bases, V lost 4 bases, and 6 bases had no gene match. CDR1 and CDR2 from the germline V gene are SEHNR and FQNEAQ (reference sequence). The CDR3 contains 15 residues. CDR3 sequence: CASSSTSGGAGEQFF. CDR3 coding DNA: TGTGCCAGCAGCTCGACTAGCGGGGGGGCCGGAGAGCAGTTCTTC.

The rearrangement uses TRBV5-6 and TRBJ2-3, with 9 bases lining up with TRBD2. The trim removed 2 bases at V and 5 bases at J, leaving 9 bases unmatched. In germline, CDR1 is SGHDT, CDR2 YYEEEE. The CDR3 consists of 16 residues. CDR3 sequence reads: CASSFVAGGPGDTQYF. CDR3 bases: TGTGCCAGCAGCTTTGTGGCGGGGGGGCCGGGAGATACGCAGTATTTT.

The V call is TRBV6-5, the J call TRBJ1-5; D remains unclear. Trimming left V 6 bases short and J 0 bases short, with 12 bases between. Germline V gene data show CDR1 as MNHEY and CDR2 as SVGAGI. This CDR3 is built from 15 residues. The CDR3 DNA reads TGTGCCAGCAGAGTAGGGAGCTATAGCAATCAGCCCCAGCATTTT. Protein: CASRVGSYSNQPQHF.

The table lists this clone with a few counts. V gene TRBV2 combines with J gene TRBJ2-7, with unresolved D. The CDR3 has 12 amino acids. Germline V gene lookup returns CDR1 SNHLY and CDR2 FYNNEI. V gave up 5 bases and J gave up 5 bases, with 10 bases separating them. The CDR3 coding sequence is TGTGCCAGCAGTTCACTTTGGGACGAGCAGTACTTC. Residues: CASSSLWDEQYF.

This sequence joins TRBV25-1 and TRBJ2-5; D is ambiguous. V lost 1 base, J lost 4 bases, and 10 bases lay in between. Germline lookup yields CDR1 MGHDK and CDR2 SYGVNS. This CDR3 has 14 residues. DNA for the CDR3: TGTGCCAGCAGTGAATTAAGGGTGGGAGAGACCCAGTACTTC. Translated: CASSELRVGETQYF. Supplemented by reference TRBV25-1 and TRBJ2-5, the full variable domain reads EADIYQTPRYLVIGTGKKITLECSQTMGHDKMYWYQQDPGMELHLIHYSYGVNSTEKGDLSSESTVSRIRTEHFPLTLESARPSHTSQYLCASSELRVGETQYFGPGTRLLVL.

The chain links TRBV19 to TRBJ1-2; D may be TRBD1 (6 bases). Germline V gives CDR1 LNHDA, CDR2 SQIVND (reference sequence). This CDR3 has 15 amino acids. V gave up 1 base and J gave up 4 bases, with 13 bases separating them. The DNA of the CDR3 is TGTGCCAGTAGTATAGGTCGACAGGCCCTCTATGGCTACACCTTC. This encodes CASSIGRQALYGYTF.

The sample holds a few counts of this clone. J is TRBJ1-1 and V is TRBV12-3 or TRBV12-4; D is perhaps TRBD1 (5 bases). V lost 3 bases, J lost 8 bases, and 13 bases lay in between. The CDR3 totals 13 residues. The CDR3, as DNA: TGTGCCAGCAGTTTTGGCAGGGACCCAGAAGCTTTCTTT. Protein sequence: CASSFGRDPEAFF.